The present T cell receptor beta chain was sequenced within a study of T cell changes during pregnancy in multiple sclerosis. With V trimmed by 1 base and J by 1 base, 0 bases remained unmatched. The germline V gene has CDR1 SGHRS and CDR2 YFSETQ. The CDR3 is 14 residues long. TCRdb keeps only in-frame clones here, not all; method: immunoSEQ multiplex PCR. This table holds more than 35,000 clones, roughly 90% found once. The receptor's source is a female donor with multiple sclerosis, enrolled in a pregnancy study. Material: CD4+ T cells from peripheral blood mononuclear cells, obtained before pregnancy. The chain uses TRBV5-1 and TRBJ1-1; 8 bases match TRBD1. The CDR3 here is CASSLTGGNTEAFF. The CDR3 bases are TGCGCCAGCAGCTTGACAGGGGGGAACACTGAAGCTTTCTTT.